These T cell receptor beta chains were read from a single sample in a study of T cell responses to AZD1222 COVID-19 vaccine. Generated by immunoSEQ multiplex PCR, the TCRdb table keeps only in-frame clones and is missing some. In the table there are more than 150,000 clones, 75% to 90% of which are singletons. Sequencing was performed on peripheral blood, taken on day 0 of MenACWY control vaccination. The receptor set was obtained from an adult in good health. Both conserved end residues are part of each CDR3. D genes are given only for firm matches. Size values are once, few and many counts, or a class for expanded clones, and some rows have none.

v_call	d_call	j_call	clone_size	cdr3_nt	cdr3_aa
TRBV9	TRBD2	TRBJ2-2	few	TGTGCCAGCAGCGTAGGCGGGGGATTCACCGGGGAGCTGTTTTTT	CASSVGGGFTGELFF
TRBV2	TRBD1	TRBJ1-4	NA	TGTGCCAGCAGTCAACAGGGGGCAATTGAAAAACTGTTTTTT	CASSQQGAIEKLFF
TRBV6-2/TRBV6-3	NA	TRBJ1-5	NA	TGTGCCAGCAGTTACATCATAAATCAGCCCCAGCATTTT	CASSYIINQPQHF
TRBV6-5	TRBD1	TRBJ2-1	NA	TGTGCCAGCAGTACACCGAACAGGGGAAATGAGCAGTTCTTC	CASSTPNRGNEQFF
TRBV4-1	NA	TRBJ1-4	NA	TGCGCCAGCAGCCACTCGTCCGAAAAACTGTTTTTT	CASSHSSEKLFF
TRBV6-1	NA	TRBJ1-4	NA	TGTGCCAGCAGTGAAAGTGGAACGGATGAAAAACTGTTTTTT	CASSESGTDEKLFF
TRBV7-8	NA	TRBJ2-1	once	TGTGCCAGCAGCTTAGCCGAGGTCTACAATGAGCAGTTCTTC	CASSLAEVYNEQFF
TRBV7-9	TRBD1	TRBJ1-2	NA	TGTGCCAGCAGCCTTGACAGGGTGGGCGGCTACACCTTC	CASSLDRVGGYTF
TRBV7-9	TRBD2	TRBJ2-7	once	TGTGCCAGCAGCTTGGGGGAGGGGTACGAGCAGTACTTC	CASSLGEGYEQYF
TRBV2	NA	TRBJ2-7	NA	TGTGCCAGCAGTGAAGTGGCTCCCGGTATCTACGAGCAGTACTTC	CASSEVAPGIYEQYF
TRBV6-5	TRBD2	TRBJ2-1	NA	TGTGCCAGCATTTCCGGGACTAGCGGGAACAATGAGCAGTTCTTC	CASISGTSGNNEQFF